These 14 T cell receptor beta chains were all obtained from the same sample, sequenced in a study of monozygotic twins with inflammatory bowel disease. TCRdb reprocessed the 5' RACE reads and stores each CDR3 protein as one record, lacking DNA. Its table records about 330,000 distinct CDR3 sequences. The sample consisted of blood. The origin of the receptors is a human donor with ulcerative colitis or Crohn's disease, or a healthy co-twin of an affected twin (not recorded which).

This chain connects TRBV20-1 to TRBJ1-2; lacking DNA, the TRBD1 call made by TCRdb goes unchecked. The CDR3 consists of 13 residues. The germline V gene has CDR1 DFQATT and CDR2 SNEGSKA (reference sequence). CDR3 loop: CSASRQGVGGYTF.

J is TRBJ2-7 and V is TRBV18. The V gene's germline CDR1 is KGHSH and CDR2 LQKENI. This CDR3 region has 14 residues. CDR3 residues: CASSVQGVEDEQYF.

This sequence joins TRBV2 and TRBJ2-5; with no DNA, the TCRdb D assignment of TRBD1 cannot be verified. Germline V gene data show CDR1 as SNHLY and CDR2 as FYNNEI. The CDR3 spans 14 residues. The CDR3 here is CASSDRVPQETQYF.

The V and J genes are TRBV6-4 and TRBJ2-6. The CDR3 is 14 residues long. The V gene's germline CDR1 is MRHNA and CDR2 SNTAGT. The CDR3 loop reads CASSEASGANVLTF.

The chain links TRBV20-1 to TRBJ1-1; TCRdb returns TRBD1, unconfirmable since there is no DNA. The CDR3 totals 15 residues. Germline V gene sequence: CDR1 DFQATT, CDR2 SNEGSKA (reference sequence). CDR3 sequence reads: CSGRTGGGGKTEAFF.

The chain links TRBV5-1 to TRBJ2-2. Germline V CDR1 and CDR2: SGHRS, YFSETQ. The CDR3 has 15 residues. This chain's CDR3 is CANRESGLNTGELFF. The variable domain in full, completed from reference TRBV5-1 and TRBJ2-2, reads KAGVTQTPRYLIKTRGQQVTLSCSPISGHRSVSWYQQTPGQGLQFLFEYFSETQRNKGNFPGRFSGRQFSNSRSEMNVSTLELGDSALYLCANRESGLNTGELFFGEGSRLTVL.

The chain carries TRBV6-1 and TRBJ1-3. The germline gives CDR1 MNHNS, CDR2 SASEGT. CDR3 size: 14 residues. The CDR3 region is CASSAAEIGNTIYF.

The chain couples TRBV6-1 to TRBJ2-3; the TRBD1 assignment by TCRdb is unverifiable without DNA. Germline CDR1 reads MNHNS; CDR2 reads SASEGT. The CDR3 sequence is 16 residues long. The CDR3 loop is CASSKTGTQSTDTQYF.

The genes are TRBV11-1 and TRBJ2-3; checking the TCRdb D call of TRBD1 is not possible without DNA. The CDR3 consists of 18 residues. The germline V gene has CDR1 SGHAT and CDR2 FQDESV (reference sequence). The CDR3 sequence is CASSLPPGGTTSTDTQYF.

The chain carries TRBV13 and TRBJ1-4. CDR3 length: 13 residues. Germline V CDR1 and CDR2: PRHDT, FYEKMQ (reference sequence). CDR3 amino acids: CASSLEANEKLFF.

The rearrangement links TRBV20-1 to TRBJ2-5; without DNA, the TCRdb call of TRBD2 cannot be checked. CDR1 DFQATT and CDR2 SNEGSKA come from the germline V gene (reference sequence). The CDR3 extends over 15 amino acids. The chain's CDR3 is CSAGAPGLAGETQYF.

This chain's CDR3 is CSAPGQGVYEQYF. The chain uses TRBV20-1 and TRBJ2-7; TCRdb's assignment of TRBD1 cannot be checked, as there is no DNA. The CDR3 sequence is 13 residues long. Germline-derived CDR1 and CDR2 are DFQATT and SNEGSKA (reference sequence).

The rearrangement links TRBV29-1 to TRBJ2-1. The CDR3 is 13 residues long. CDR1 and CDR2 from the germline V gene are SQVTM and ANQGSEA. The chain's CDR3 is CSVGGSDYNEQFF.

The chain employs TRBV5-1 and TRBJ2-6; TCRdb indicates TRBD2, and absent DNA this call remains unverified. The CDR3 has 17 amino acids. From germline, CDR1 is SGHRS and CDR2 YFSETQ. The CDR3 here is CASSLALPLTGANVLTF.